This section outlines one T cell receptor beta chain sequence together with its context. Its target is not known. This specimen belongs to a study of CD8 T cells in ankylosing spondylitis. Study observations and caveats: Researchers report that disease-linked clones proved CD8+ and relatively rare in peripheral blood. Disease-linked clones were reportedly significantly enriched in matched ankylosing spondylitis synovial fluid.

Trimming cost V 2 bases and J 10 bases; bases outside gene matches: 10. The CDR3 has 15 residues. Per germline, CDR1 KGHDR and CDR2 SFDVKD. Libraries for TCR beta were made by quantitative 5'-RACE with molecular barcodes. TCRdb processed the 5' RACE reads anew with MiXCR; each CDR3 protein has one entry. The sample has approximately 100,000 distinct CDR3 sequences, around 24% seen once. The genes are TRBV24-1 and TRBJ2-7; 10 bases are a match to TRBD1. Sequencing was performed on synovial fluid, either unsorted or a sorted T cell fraction (not recorded which). This TCR was recovered from a male donor with ankylosing spondylitis. The CDR3 spells CATSDSGTGALKQYF. The CDR3 DNA follows: TGTGCCACCAGTGATTCCGGGACAGGGGCCCTTAAACAGTACTTC.